Listed below are T cell receptor beta chains from one sample, sequenced in a study of chemoradiotherapy in HPV16-positive cancers. Method: immunoSEQ multiplex PCR; TCRdb's copy keeps in-frame clones and lacks some. The profile shows 25,000 to 30,000 clones, more than 80% of them singletons. Sequencing was performed on blood, taken from a patient who underwent chemoradiotherapy. Every receptor here comes from a human donor with HPV-associated anogenital cancer. Both conserved end residues are part of each CDR3. The D gene is left open where the match is weak. For some rows the clone size is stated as once, few or many, or as a class when expanded; others skip it.

D gene,clone size,J gene,V gene,CDR3 DNA,CDR3 protein
TRBD2,-,TRBJ2-5,TRBV5-1,TGCGCCAGCAGACTTTTTACGAGCAGCGGGGCTAAAGAGACCCAGTACTTC,CASRLFTSSGAKETQYF
TRBD2,-,TRBJ2-1,TRBV2,TGTGCCAGCAGGGGACTAGTATGGGATGAGCAGTTCTTC,CASRGLVWDEQFF
TRBD1,-,TRBJ1-5,TRBV30,TGTGCCTGGAGGATGCACGGACAGGATTATAGCAATCAGCCCCAGCATTTT,CAWRMHGQDYSNQPQHF
TRBD2,-,TRBJ2-7,TRBV7-2,TGTGCCAGCAGCTTTGGACTAGCGGGACTTTACGAGCAGTACTTC,CASSFGLAGLYEQYF
-,once,TRBJ1-1,TRBV5-1,TGCGCCAGCAGCTTGGGGGGGCAGGGGATGAACACTGAAGCTTTCTTT,CASSLGGQGMNTEAFF
TRBD1,-,TRBJ2-7,TRBV18,TGTGCCAGCTCACCTCGGGACAGGGTGCGCTCCTACGAGCAGTACTTC,CASSPRDRVRSYEQYF
TRBD2,-,TRBJ2-1,TRBV5-1,TGCGCCAGCAGCTTGGTCCGACTAGCGGGGGGGGATGAGCAGTTCTTC,CASSLVRLAGGDEQFF
TRBD1,-,TRBJ1-5,TRBV2,TGTGCCAGCAGGGAACAGGGGGTGGGCAATCAGCCCCAGCATTTT,CASREQGVGNQPQHF
-,-,TRBJ2-3,TRBV5-1,TGCGCCAGCAGCTTCGCGACAGATCCAGATACGCAGTATTTT,CASSFATDPDTQYF
-,-,TRBJ2-1,TRBV5-3,TGTGCCAGCGGGACACTGTACAATGAGCAGTTCTTC,CASGTLYNEQFF
-,-,TRBJ1-4,TRBV28,TGTGCCTGCGCAGGGGAGGTTGGAAAACTGTTTTTT,CACAGEVGKLFF
TRBD2,-,TRBJ2-2,TRBV18,TGTGCCAGCTCACCGGGACTAGCGGTGAACACCGGGGAGCTGTTTTTT,CASSPGLAVNTGELFF
TRBD1,-,TRBJ2-2,TRBV5-4,TGTGCCAGCAGCCTGACAGGGGACGGGGAGCTGTTTTTT,CASSLTGDGELFF
-,-,TRBJ2-7,TRBV18,TGTGCCAGCTCACCACGGGATTTTCCTGGGCAGTACTTC,CASSPRDFPGQYF
-,-,TRBJ2-7,TRBV12-5,TGTGCTAGTGGCCTCAACTACGAGCAGTACTTC,CASGLNYEQYF
-,-,TRBJ2-5,TRBV6-5,TGTGCCAGCAGTTACTCCGGGACTCAGGGGGAGACCCAGTACTTC,CASSYSGTQGETQYF
TRBD1,-,TRBJ1-1,TRBV6-5,TGTGCCAGCAGTTCACTACAGGGGGCGCGAACTGAAGCTTTCTTT,CASSSLQGARTEAFF
-,-,TRBJ2-5,TRBV7-2,TGTGCCAGCAGCTTTAGTGGGCAAGAGACCCAGTACTTC,CASSFSGQETQYF
-,-,TRBJ2-7,TRBV5-5,TGTGCCAGCAGCTTTCGGGGCAGTCCCTACGAGCAGTACTTC,CASSFRGSPYEQYF
TRBD2,-,TRBJ2-7,TRBV5-4,TGTGCCAGCAGCTCGGGAGGGCGGTCTTACGAGCAGTACTTC,CASSSGGRSYEQYF
TRBD1,-,TRBJ1-2,TRBV18,TGTGCCAGCTCAGGGACAGGGACCTATGGCTACACCTTC,CASSGTGTYGYTF
-,-,TRBJ2-1,TRBV7-9,TGTGCCAGCAGCTTAGAAGACAGCCTAAAGTTCTTC,CASSLEDSLKFF
TRBD1,once,TRBJ1-5,TRBV5-8,TGTGCCAGCAGCTTCAGGACAGGGCCTAGCCTCAATCAGCCCCAGCATTTT,CASSFRTGPSLNQPQHF
TRBD2,-,TRBJ2-1,TRBV2,TGTGCCAGCAGTGCTATAGCGGGAGAGAGGTTTCACCAGTTCTTC,CASSAIAGERFHQFF
-,-,TRBJ2-5,TRBV5-1,TGCGCCAGCAGCCAGTACGGGGAGTCCCAAGAGACCCAGTACTTC,CASSQYGESQETQYF
TRBD2,-,TRBJ2-7,TRBV5-1,TGCGCCAGCAGCTTGTTAGCGGGGGGTCCCTACGAGCAGTACTTC,CASSLLAGGPYEQYF
-,-,TRBJ1-5,TRBV7-2,TGTGCCAGCAGCTCGGGGAGTTATAGCAATCAGCCCCAGCATTTT,CASSSGSYSNQPQHF
-,-,TRBJ2-4,TRBV19,TGTGCCAGTAGGTTCTCCTCTGCCAAAAACATTCAGTACTTC,CASRFSSAKNIQYF
TRBD2,-,TRBJ2-6,TRBV5-4,TGTGCCAGCAGCTTGGCGGGGGGGGGCTCTGGGGCCAACGTCCTGACTTTC,CASSLAGGGSGANVLTF
-,few,TRBJ1-6,TRBV11-2,TGTGCCAGCAGCTTAGTCCCAGGGTTCGAAAATTCACCCCTCCACTTT,CASSLVPGFENSPLHF
-,-,TRBJ2-1,TRBV30,TGTGCCTGGAGTGTTATGACACGGTACAATGAGCAGTTCTTC,CAWSVMTRYNEQFF
TRBD1,-,TRBJ2-7,TRBV28,TGTGCCAGCAGTTTATACGGGACAGGGGGCTACGAGCAGTACTTC,CASSLYGTGGYEQYF
-,-,TRBJ2-5,TRBV20-1,TGCAGTGCCGACGGGGAGGAGACCCAGTACTTC,CSADGEETQYF